Presented here are 5 T cell receptor beta chains from one specimen sequenced in a study of blood T cell repertoires in COVID-19. TCRdb's table, derived via immunoSEQ multiplex PCR, lists solely in-frame clones and lacks some. The data contain approximately 300,000 clones, around 87% of them singletons. Input material: peripheral blood. The receptors originated from a man aged 50 to 59 with active or convalescent COVID-19.

The chain is built from TRBV5-1 and TRBJ2-2; D possibly corresponds to TRBD1 (5 bases). CDR3 length: 14 residues. Per germline, CDR1 SGHRS and CDR2 YFSETQ. The germline V and J ends were trimmed by 2 bases and 5 bases, with 10 bases remaining between them. The CDR3, as DNA: TGCGCCAGCAGCTTAAGGGGATCGACCGGGGAGCTGTTTTTT. It codes for CASSLRGSTGELFF.

The chain carries TRBV4-1 and TRBJ2-1; 8 bases match TRBD2. Germline V gives CDR1 MGHRA, CDR2 YSYEKL. The CDR3 has 15 residues. Losses at the gene ends were 1 base for V and 8 bases for J; bases not matched to a gene: 7. The CDR3 nucleotides read TGCGCCAGCAGCCAAGTTTCAGCGGGAGTGGATGAGCAGTTCTTC. Protein: CASSQVSAGVDEQFF.

The chain employs TRBV2 and TRBJ2-5, with D perhaps TRBD2 (5 bases). The CDR3 is made up of 15 amino acids. Germline V lookup: CDR1 SNHLY, CDR2 FYNNEI. The germline V and J ends were trimmed by 3 bases and 2 bases, with 13 bases remaining between them. The CDR3 DNA reads TGTGCCAGCAGTGAGGACGGCGGGCTTCAAGAGACCCAGTACTTC. Its translation: CASSEDGGLQETQYF.

The chain recombines TRBV5-6 with TRBJ1-1; D possibly corresponds to TRBD1 (6 bases). V shed 4 bases and J shed 1 base, with 11 bases lying between them. CDR1 SGHDT and CDR2 YYEEEE come from the germline V gene. This CDR3 has 14 residues. The CDR3 DNA reads as TGTGCCAGCAGCCTCGGACAGCCGAACACTGAAGCTTTCTTT. It is translated as CASSLGQPNTEAFF.

The chain combines TRBV10-1 with TRBJ2-7, with 8 bases identical to TRBD2. V gave up 1 base and J gave up 0 bases; unmatched junction bases: 5. The CDR3 runs to 16 residues. Per the germline V gene, CDR1 is WNHNN and CDR2 is SYGVQD (reference sequence). The CDR3 DNA sequence: TGCGCCAGCAGTGAGTTCGCGGGAGGAGACTCCTACGAGCAGTACTTC. This codes for CASSEFAGGDSYEQYF.